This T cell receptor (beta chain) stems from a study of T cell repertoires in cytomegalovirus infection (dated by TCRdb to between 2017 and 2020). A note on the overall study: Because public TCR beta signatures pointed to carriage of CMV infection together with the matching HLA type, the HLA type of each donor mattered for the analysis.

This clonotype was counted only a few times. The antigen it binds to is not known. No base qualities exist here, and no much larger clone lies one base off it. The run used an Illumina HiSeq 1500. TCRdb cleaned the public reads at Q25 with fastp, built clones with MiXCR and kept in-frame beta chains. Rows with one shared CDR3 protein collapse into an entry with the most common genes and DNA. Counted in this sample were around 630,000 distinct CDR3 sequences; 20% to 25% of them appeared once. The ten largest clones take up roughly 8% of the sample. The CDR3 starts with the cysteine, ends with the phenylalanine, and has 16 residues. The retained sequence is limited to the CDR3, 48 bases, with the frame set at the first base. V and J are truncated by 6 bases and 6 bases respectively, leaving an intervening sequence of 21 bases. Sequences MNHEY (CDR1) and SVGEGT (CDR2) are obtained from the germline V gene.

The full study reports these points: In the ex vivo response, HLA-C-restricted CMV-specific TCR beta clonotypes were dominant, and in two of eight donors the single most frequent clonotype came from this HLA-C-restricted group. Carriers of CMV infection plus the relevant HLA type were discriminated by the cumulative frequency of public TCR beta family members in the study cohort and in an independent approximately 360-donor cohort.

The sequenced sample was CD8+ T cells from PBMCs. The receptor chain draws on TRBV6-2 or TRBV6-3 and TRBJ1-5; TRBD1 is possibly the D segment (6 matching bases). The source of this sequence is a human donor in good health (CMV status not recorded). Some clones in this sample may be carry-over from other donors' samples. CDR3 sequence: CASRSPWQGYGQPQHF. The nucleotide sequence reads TGTGCCAGCAGATCCCCCTGGCAGGGGTACGGTCAGCCCCAGCATTTT.